Each of the 21 T cell receptor beta chains below was sequenced from the same sample in a study of T cell responses to AZD1222 COVID-19 vaccine. Sequenced by immunoSEQ multiplex PCR; TCRdb stores in-frame clones only, minus some. This table holds some 120,000 clones, 84% found once. The starting material was peripheral blood, obtained 28 days after the second AZD1222 dose. Receptors originate from an adult who received the AZD1222 COVID-19 vaccine.

The chain recombines TRBV24-1 with TRBJ1-2; tentatively, D is TRBD1 (6 bases). CDR1 is KGHDR and CDR2 is SFDVKD in the germline V gene. The CDR3 length is 13 residues. The ends were cut back, 7 bases at V and 6 bases at J, with 14 bases in the middle. The CDR3 DNA is TGTGCCACCAGCGAAACAGGGCATAATGGCTACACCTTC. It yields the protein CATSETGHNGYTF.

The chain uses TRBV7-2 and TRBJ1-5; 8 nucleotides line up with TRBD1. Germline CDR1 SGHTA, CDR2 FQGNSA. Trimming removed 5 bases from V and 9 bases from J; junction bases left unmatched: 9. The CDR3 runs 14 residues. The CDR3 protein is CASSLDRGPSPQHF. In DNA form, the CDR3 reads TGTGCCAGCAGCCTCGACAGGGGCCCATCGCCCCAGCATTTT.

This clone has more than one count but fewer than ten. This chain links TRBV2 with TRBJ1-2; no clear D. Trimming left V 5 bases short and J 7 bases short, with 11 bases between. CDR1 and CDR2 from the germline V gene are SNHLY and FYNNEI. This CDR3 contains 12 residues. CDR3 loop: CASSLLTGGYTF. CDR3 nucleotide sequence: TGTGCCAGCAGTCTCCTGACCGGTGGCTACACCTTC.

The V call is TRBV5-5, the J call TRBJ1-5; D not certain. The V gene lost 0 bases and the J gene lost 3 bases, with 10 bases spanning the gap. The CDR3 totals 15 residues. From germline, CDR1 is SGHKS and CDR2 YYEKEE (reference sequence). The CDR3 sequence is CASSLAWMNNQPQHF. The CDR3 DNA follows: TGTGCCAGCAGCTTGGCCTGGATGAACAATCAGCCCCAGCATTTT.

CDR3 coding DNA: TGTGCCAGTGACGGCAGGGACTATGGCTACACCTTC. Translation: CASDGRDYGYTF. V and J are TRBV19 and TRBJ1-2, with a tentative D call TRBD1 (5 bases). This CDR3 spans 12 amino acids. V was pared by 8 bases and J by 3 bases, with 10 bases between. Germline CDR1 is LNHDA and CDR2 is SQIVND (reference sequence).

Only a few counts were recorded for this clone. The chain is built from TRBV7-6 and TRBJ1-1; no clear D gene. The CDR3 spans 13 residues. Germline V gene sequence: CDR1 SGHVS, CDR2 FNYEAQ. V gave up 3 bases and J gave up 4 bases, with 9 bases separating them. The CDR3 DNA reads as TGTGCCAGCAGCTTTCCCAGGAGCACTGAAGCTTTCTTT. Its protein is CASSFPRSTEAFF.

The rearrangement joins TRBV27 to TRBJ2-7; D possibly corresponds to TRBD2 (6 bases). The CDR3 spans 17 residues. CDR1 is MNHEY and CDR2 is SMNVEV in the germline V gene (reference sequence). V was pared by 2 bases and J by 4 bases, with 21 bases between. The CDR3 DNA reads TGTGCCAGCAGTTTAATCCCGACCCCGGGGACTGTGTACGAGCAGTACTTC. It yields the protein CASSLIPTPGTVYEQYF.

This clone was recorded once. The chain is built from TRBV28 and TRBJ1-4; a weak D match, TRBD1 (6 bases). V shed 5 bases and J shed 7 bases, with 17 bases lying between them. CDR1 and CDR2 from the germline V gene are MDHEN and SYDVKM. The CDR3 consists of 15 residues. CDR3 amino acids: CASSPPGAVSEKLFF. The CDR3 nucleotides read TGTGCCAGCAGTCCCCCGGGGGCGGTGAGTGAAAAACTGTTTTTT.

This clone appeared a few times. The rearrangement links TRBV19 to TRBJ1-5; TRBD1 aligns across 7 bases. The trim removed 4 bases at V and 0 bases at J, leaving 12 bases unmatched. This CDR3 spans 18 amino acids. CDR1 and CDR2 (germline): LNHDA, SQIVND (reference sequence). CDR3 nucleotide sequence: TGTGCCAGTAGTACCGTCGACAGGGCCATTTATAGCAATCAGCCCCAGCATTTT. It encodes CASSTVDRAIYSNQPQHF.

The chain recombines TRBV15 with TRBJ2-7, with D possibly TRBD1 on 6 matching bases. The germline gives CDR1 LNHNV, CDR2 YYDKDF (reference sequence). Trimming took off 1 base at V and 6 bases at J, with 13 bases between the two ends. The CDR3 is 14 amino acids. The CDR3 reads CATSRGGGTGEQYF. The CDR3 nucleotides are TGTGCCACCAGCAGAGGAGGGGGTACCGGCGAGCAGTACTTC.

This clone was found once. The V gene is TRBV15, the J gene TRBJ1-2; D ambiguous. Deletions cut 0 bases from V and 5 bases from J, with 10 bases between. Germline CDR1 is LNHNV and CDR2 is YYDKDF (reference sequence). CDR3 size: 14 residues. The CDR3 sequence: CATSRDNPAYGYTF. The CDR3 bases are TGTGCCACCAGCAGAGATAACCCCGCGTATGGCTACACCTTC.

The chain employs TRBV5-1 and TRBJ1-1; D unclear. This CDR3 is built from 12 residues. CDR1 and CDR2 from the germline V gene are SGHRS and YFSETQ. The V end was cut by 1 base, the J end by 0 bases, with 1 base between. CDR3 region: CASSLMNTEAFF. The CDR3 nucleotides are TGCGCCAGCAGCTTGATGAACACTGAAGCTTTCTTT.

Only one count was recorded for this clone. This chain joins TRBV7-9 and TRBJ1-4, with a possible D match to TRBD1 (6 bases). Trimming took 5 bases from V and 0 from J, leaving 10 bases between them. This CDR3 has 15 amino acids. Germline V gene lookup returns CDR1 SEHNR and CDR2 FQNEAQ (reference sequence). CDR3 protein: CASSQRQATNEKLFF. Written as DNA, the CDR3 is TGTGCCAGCAGCCAACGACAGGCAACTAATGAAAAACTGTTTTTT.

This rearrangement joins TRBV7-6 to TRBJ1-4; the D gene is possibly TRBD1 (6 bases). Trimming stripped 5 bases from V and 7 bases from J, with 20 bases between. Germline CDR1 is SGHVS and CDR2 is FNYEAQ. The CDR3 spans 16 residues. CDR3 region: CASSTRGGIGGEKLFF. For the CDR3, the DNA is TGTGCCAGCAGCACCCGAGGGGGGATTGGGGGTGAAAAACTGTTTTTT. The variable domain in full, completed from reference TRBV7-6 and TRBJ1-4, reads GAGVSQSPRYKVTKRGQDVALRCDPISGHVSLYWYRQALGQGPEFLTYFNYEAQQDKSGLPNDRFSAERPEGSISTLTIQRTEQRDSAMYRCASSTRGGIGGEKLFFGSGTQLSVL.

The chain links TRBV21-1 to TRBJ2-3; the table's D gene call, TRBD2, was not cross checked with the DNA. TRBV21-1 is termed a pseudogene. The length of the CDR3 is 16 residues. The CDR3, as DNA: TGTGCCAGCGATTCCGGGGGGCCTCGTCGAGCAGATACGCAGTATTTT. As protein: CASDSGGPRRADTQYF.

This sequence joins TRBV28 and TRBJ1-1, with a possible D match to TRBD1 (5 bases). The V gene's germline CDR1 is MDHEN and CDR2 SYDVKM. V was trimmed by 3 bases and J by 1 base, leaving 12 bases between them. This CDR3 comprises 15 residues. CDR3 protein: CASSFRGGRNTEAFF. The CDR3 DNA reads TGTGCCAGCAGTTTTAGGGGAGGGCGGAACACTGAAGCTTTCTTT.

The chain joins TRBV7-9 to TRBJ1-1, with a tentative D call TRBD1 (5 bases). The CDR3 spans 15 residues. V dropped 1 base and J dropped 4 bases, with 13 bases sitting between them. CDR1 and CDR2 from the germline V gene are SEHNR and FQNEAQ (reference sequence). The CDR3 loop reads CASSLGPGSSTEAFF. The CDR3 DNA follows: TGTGCCAGCAGCTTAGGGCCAGGGAGTAGCACTGAAGCTTTCTTT.

The rearrangement links TRBV19 to TRBJ1-6; D gene uncertain. The germline V gene encodes CDR1 LNHDA and CDR2 SQIVND (reference sequence). V shed 4 bases and J shed 10 bases, with 11 bases lying between them. The CDR3 spans 13 residues. DNA of the CDR3: TGTGCCAGTAGTAGCCTTGGGTCCTCACCCCTCCACTTT. Translating it yields CASSSLGSSPLHF.

The CDR3 DNA is TGTGCCAGCAGCTTGGATTCGCGGGATTCACCCCTCCACTTT. Translated, it gives CASSLDSRDSPLHF. The genes are TRBV5-6 and TRBJ1-6; D unclear. This CDR3 contains 14 residues. Trimming shortened V by 0 bases and J by 8 bases, and 9 bases separated the two germline ends. Germline V lookup: CDR1 SGHDT, CDR2 YYEEEE.

The chain carries TRBV10-1 and TRBJ2-3, with 10 bases matching TRBD2. CDR1 is WNHNN and CDR2 is SYGVQD in the germline V gene (reference sequence). This CDR3 spans 18 amino acids. V shed 3 bases, J shed 2 bases, and the junction held 11 bases outside the gene matches. CDR3 in DNA: TGCGCCAGCAGTGAAATTGGAGGACTAGCGGAGACCACAGATACGCAGTATTTT. This codes for CASSEIGGLAETTDTQYF.

The chain is built from TRBV14 and TRBJ1-4; D unclear. Germline V CDR1 and CDR2: SGHDN, FVKESK. V dropped 4 bases and J dropped 9 bases, with 18 bases sitting between them. CDR3 length: 15 residues. The CDR3 nucleotides read TGTGCCAGCAGCCGAACCCGGACTAAAGGCCAAAAACTGTTTTTT. This translates into CASSRTRTKGQKLFF.